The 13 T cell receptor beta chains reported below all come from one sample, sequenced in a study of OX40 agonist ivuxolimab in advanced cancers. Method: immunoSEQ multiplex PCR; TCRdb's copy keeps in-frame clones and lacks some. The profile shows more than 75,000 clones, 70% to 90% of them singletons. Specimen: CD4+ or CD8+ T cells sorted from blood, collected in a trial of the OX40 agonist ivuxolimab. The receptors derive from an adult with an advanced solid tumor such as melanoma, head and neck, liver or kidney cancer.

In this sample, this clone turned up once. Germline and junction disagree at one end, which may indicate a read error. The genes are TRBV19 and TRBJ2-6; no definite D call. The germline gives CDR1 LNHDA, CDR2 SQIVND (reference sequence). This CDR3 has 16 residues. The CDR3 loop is CATSQWALTGANVLTF. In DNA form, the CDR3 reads TGTGCCACTAGTCAGTGGGCATTGACTGGGGCCAACGTCCTGACTTTC.

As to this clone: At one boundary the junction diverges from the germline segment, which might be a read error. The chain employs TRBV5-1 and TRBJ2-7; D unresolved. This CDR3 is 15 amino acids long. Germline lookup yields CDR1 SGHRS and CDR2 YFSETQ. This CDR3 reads CASSTSSAGSYEQYF. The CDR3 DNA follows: TGTGCCAGCAGCACATCCTCGGCCGGCTCCTACGAGCAGTACTTC.

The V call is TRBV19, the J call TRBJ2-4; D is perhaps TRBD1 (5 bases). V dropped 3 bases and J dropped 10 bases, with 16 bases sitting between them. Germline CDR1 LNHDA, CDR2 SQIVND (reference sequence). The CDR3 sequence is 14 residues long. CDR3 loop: CASSMGRTNFIQYF. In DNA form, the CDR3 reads TGTGCCAGTAGTATGGGTCGGACAAATTTTATTCAGTACTTC. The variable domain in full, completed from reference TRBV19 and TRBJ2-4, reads DGGITQSPKYLFRKEGQNVTLSCEQNLNHDAMYWYRQDPGQGLRLIYYSQIVNDFQKGDIAEGYSVSREKKESFPLTVTSAQKNPTAFYLCASSMGRTNFIQYFGAGTRLSVL.

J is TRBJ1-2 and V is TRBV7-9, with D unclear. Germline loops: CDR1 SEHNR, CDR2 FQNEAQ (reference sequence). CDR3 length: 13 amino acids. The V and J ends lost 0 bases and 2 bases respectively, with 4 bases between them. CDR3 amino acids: CASSLAENYGYTF. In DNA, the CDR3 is TGTGCCAGCAGCTTAGCCGAGAACTATGGCTACACCTTC. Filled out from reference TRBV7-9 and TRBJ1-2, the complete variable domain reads DTGVSQNPRHKITKRGQNVTFRCDPISEHNRLYWYRQTLGQGPEFLTYFQNEAQLEKSRLLSDRFSAERPKGSFSTLEIQRTEQGDSAMYLCASSLAENYGYTFGSGTRLTVV.

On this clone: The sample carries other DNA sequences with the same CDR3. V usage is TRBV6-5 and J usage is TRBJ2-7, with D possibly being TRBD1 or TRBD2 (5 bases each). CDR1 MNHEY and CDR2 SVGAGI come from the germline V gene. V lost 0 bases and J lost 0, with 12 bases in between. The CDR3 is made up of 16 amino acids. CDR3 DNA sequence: TGTGCCAGCAGTTACTCCGGGACGTGGAGCTCCTACGAGCAGTACTTC. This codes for CASSYSGTWSSYEQYF.

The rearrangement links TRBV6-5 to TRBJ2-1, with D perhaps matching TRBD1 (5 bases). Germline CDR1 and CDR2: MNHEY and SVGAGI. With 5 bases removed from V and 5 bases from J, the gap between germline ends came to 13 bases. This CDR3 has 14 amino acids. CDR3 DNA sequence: TGTGCCAGCAGTCCGCAGGGATATGACAATGAGCAGTTCTTC. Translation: CASSPQGYDNEQFF.

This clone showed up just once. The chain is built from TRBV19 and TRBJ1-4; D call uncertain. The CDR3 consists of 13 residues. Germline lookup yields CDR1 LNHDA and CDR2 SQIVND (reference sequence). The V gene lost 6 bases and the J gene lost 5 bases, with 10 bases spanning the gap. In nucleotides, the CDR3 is TGTGCCAGTAGCGACCAGAGAAATGAAAAACTGTTTTTT. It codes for CASSDQRNEKLFF.

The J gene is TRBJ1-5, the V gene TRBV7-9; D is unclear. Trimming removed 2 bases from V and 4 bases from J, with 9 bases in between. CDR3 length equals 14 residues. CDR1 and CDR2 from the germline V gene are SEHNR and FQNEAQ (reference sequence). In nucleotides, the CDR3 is TGTGCCAGCAGCTTAAGCGGCCGGAATCAGCCCCAGCATTTT. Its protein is CASSLSGRNQPQHF.

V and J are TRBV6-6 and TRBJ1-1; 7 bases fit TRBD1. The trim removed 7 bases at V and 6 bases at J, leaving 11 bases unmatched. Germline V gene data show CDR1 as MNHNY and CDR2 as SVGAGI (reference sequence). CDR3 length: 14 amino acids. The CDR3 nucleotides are TGTGCCAGCACCAAACGGACAGGAGTACCTGAAGCTTTCTTT. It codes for CASTKRTGVPEAFF.

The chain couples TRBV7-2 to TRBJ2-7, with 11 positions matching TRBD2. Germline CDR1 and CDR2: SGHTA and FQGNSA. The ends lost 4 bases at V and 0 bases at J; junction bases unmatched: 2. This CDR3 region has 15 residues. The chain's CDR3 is CASSSTSGSSYEQYF. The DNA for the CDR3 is TGTGCCAGCAGCTCCACTAGCGGGAGCTCCTACGAGCAGTACTTC.

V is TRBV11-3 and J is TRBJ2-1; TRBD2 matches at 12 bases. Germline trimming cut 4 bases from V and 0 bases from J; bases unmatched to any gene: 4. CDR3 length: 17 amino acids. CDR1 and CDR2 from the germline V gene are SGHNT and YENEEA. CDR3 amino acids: CASSSELAGGSYNEQFF. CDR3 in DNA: TGTGCCAGCAGCTCTGAACTAGCGGGGGGCTCCTACAATGAGCAGTTCTTC.

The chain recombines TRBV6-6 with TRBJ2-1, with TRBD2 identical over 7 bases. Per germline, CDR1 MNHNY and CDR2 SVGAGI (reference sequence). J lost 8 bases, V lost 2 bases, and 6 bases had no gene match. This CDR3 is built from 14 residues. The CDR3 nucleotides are TGTGCCAGCAGTTACGGCGGGAGTTTAGATGAGCAGTTCTTC. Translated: CASSYGGSLDEQFF.

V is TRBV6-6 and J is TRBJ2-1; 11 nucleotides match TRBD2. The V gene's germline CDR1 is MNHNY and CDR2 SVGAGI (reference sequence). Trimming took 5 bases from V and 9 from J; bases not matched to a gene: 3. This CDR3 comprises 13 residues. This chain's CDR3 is CASSHSGRGEQFF. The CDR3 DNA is TGTGCCAGCAGTCATAGCGGGAGGGGTGAGCAGTTCTTC.